This entry is about one T cell receptor beta chain. Amplification used 60 Vbeta primers and 13 Jbeta primers. Generated by immunoSEQ multiplex PCR, the TCRdb table keeps only in-frame clones and is missing some. In the table there are just over 150,000 clones, 80% to 90% of which are singletons. The V gene lost 11 bases and the J gene lost 1 base, with 14 bases spanning the gap. This CDR3 comprises 13 residues. Germline CDR1 reads SNHLY; CDR2 reads FYNNEI. The data were taken from a study of cytomegalovirus exposure and HLA in healthy donors. Sequenced material: PBMCs. The chain recombines TRBV2 with TRBJ2-5; TRBD2 might be the D (5 bases). The sequence derives from a woman younger than 35 in good health and CMV-seronegative. The CDR3 spells CAGSRRTQETQYF. DNA of the CDR3: TGTGCCGGGTCCAGGAGGACCCAAGAGACCCAGTACTTC. Together with reference TRBV2 and TRBJ2-5, the CDR3 gives the full variable domain: EPEVTQTPSHQVTQMGQEVILRCVPISNHLYFYWYRQILGQKVEFLVSFYNNEISEKSEIFDDQFSVERPDGSNFTLKIRSTKLEDSAMYFCAGSRRTQETQYFGPGTRLLVL.